This T cell receptor beta chain was identified in a study of response to subunit inactivated influenza vaccine. TCRdb re-derived calls from the RT-PCR reads in MiXCR, one entry per CDR3 protein. The table has around 750,000 distinct CDR3 sequences, approximately 21% seen once. Study-wide results and caveats: After each seasonal influenza vaccination, few new T cells are recruited, the authors suggested.

This clonotype was found a few times. Its target is not known. Here the sequenced sample was PBMCs from blood, taken about 5 days after vaccination. This clonotype was obtained from a man aged 45-65 years who received an inactivated influenza vaccine.

For the CDR3, the DNA is TGTGCCAGCAGCGATCGCGTTAGCGGGACGTACAATGAGCAGTTCTTC. It translates to CASSDRVSGTYNEQFF. The chain carries TRBV7-2 and TRBJ2-1, with 8 bases identical to TRBD2. Germline loops: CDR1 SGHTA, CDR2 FQGNSA. V was clipped by 5 bases and J by 4 bases; unmatched bases: 10. The CDR3 spans 16 residues. The full variable domain, rest sourced from reference TRBV7-2 and TRBJ2-1, is GAGVSQSPSNKVTEKGKDVELRCDPISGHTALYWYRQSLGQGLEFLIYFQGNSAPDKSGLPSDRFSAERTGGSVSTLTIQRTQQEDSAVYLCASSDRVSGTYNEQFFGPGTRLTVL.